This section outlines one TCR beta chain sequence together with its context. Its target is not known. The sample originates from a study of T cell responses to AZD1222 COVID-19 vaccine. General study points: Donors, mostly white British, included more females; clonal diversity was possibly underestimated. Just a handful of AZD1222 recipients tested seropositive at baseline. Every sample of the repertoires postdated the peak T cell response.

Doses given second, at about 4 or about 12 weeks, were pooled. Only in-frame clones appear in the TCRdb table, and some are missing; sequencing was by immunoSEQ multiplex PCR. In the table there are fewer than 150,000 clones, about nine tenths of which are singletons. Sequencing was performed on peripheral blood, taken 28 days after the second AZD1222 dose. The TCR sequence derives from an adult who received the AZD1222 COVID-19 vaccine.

As DNA, the CDR3 is TGTGCCAGCAGGCAGTACGAGCAGTACTTC. Its protein product is CASRQYEQYF. The chain recombines TRBV2 with TRBJ2-7; the D is unclear. CDR3 length equals 10 residues. Trimming left V 6 bases short and J 4 bases short, with 4 bases between. Germline CDR1 is SNHLY and CDR2 is FYNNEI.